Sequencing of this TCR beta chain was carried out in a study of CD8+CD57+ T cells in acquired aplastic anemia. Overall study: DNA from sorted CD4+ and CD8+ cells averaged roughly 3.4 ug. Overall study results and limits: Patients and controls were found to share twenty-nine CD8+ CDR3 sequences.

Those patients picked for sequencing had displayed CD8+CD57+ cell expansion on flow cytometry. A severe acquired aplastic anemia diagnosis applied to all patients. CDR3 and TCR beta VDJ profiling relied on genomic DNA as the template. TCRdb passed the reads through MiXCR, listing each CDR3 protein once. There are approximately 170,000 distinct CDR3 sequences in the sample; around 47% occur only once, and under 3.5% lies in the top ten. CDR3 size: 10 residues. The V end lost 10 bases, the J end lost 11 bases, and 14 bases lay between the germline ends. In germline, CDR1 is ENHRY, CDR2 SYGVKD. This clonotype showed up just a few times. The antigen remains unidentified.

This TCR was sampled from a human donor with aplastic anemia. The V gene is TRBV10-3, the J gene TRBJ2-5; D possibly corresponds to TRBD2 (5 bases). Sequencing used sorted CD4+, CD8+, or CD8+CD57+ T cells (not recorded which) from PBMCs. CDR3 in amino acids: CASSVEGQYF. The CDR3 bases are TGTGCCAGCAGCGTAGAGGGACAGTACTTC.